This T cell receptor beta chain was retrieved from a study of T cell changes during pregnancy in multiple sclerosis. Profiled with immunoSEQ multiplex PCR; TCRdb holds only in-frame clones, not every one. The data hold roughly 89,000 clones, with approximately 95% observed a single time. Germline CDR1 SEHNR, CDR2 FQNEAQ (reference sequence). The CDR3 has 14 amino acids. The V and J ends lost 2 bases and 2 bases respectively, with 9 bases between them. The sample was peripheral blood, taken after pregnancy. The chain links TRBV7-9 to TRBJ2-5, with D possibly being TRBD1 (5 bases). The receptor comes from a female donor in good health, enrolled as a control in a pregnancy study. The CDR3 is CASSLFQGQETQYF. Written as DNA, the CDR3 is TGTGCCAGCAGCTTATTTCAGGGTCAAGAGACCCAGTACTTC.